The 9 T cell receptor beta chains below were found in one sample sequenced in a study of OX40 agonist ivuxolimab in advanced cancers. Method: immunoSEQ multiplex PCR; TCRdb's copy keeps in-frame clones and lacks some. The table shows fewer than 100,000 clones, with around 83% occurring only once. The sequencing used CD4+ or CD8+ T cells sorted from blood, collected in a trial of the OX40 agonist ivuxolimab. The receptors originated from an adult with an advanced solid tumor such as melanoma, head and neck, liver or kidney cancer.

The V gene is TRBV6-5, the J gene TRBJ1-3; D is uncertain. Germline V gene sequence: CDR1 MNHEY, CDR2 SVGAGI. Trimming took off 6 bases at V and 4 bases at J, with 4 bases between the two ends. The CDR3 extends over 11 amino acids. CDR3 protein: CASRQGNTIYF. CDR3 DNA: TGTGCCAGCAGACAAGGAAACACCATATATTTT.

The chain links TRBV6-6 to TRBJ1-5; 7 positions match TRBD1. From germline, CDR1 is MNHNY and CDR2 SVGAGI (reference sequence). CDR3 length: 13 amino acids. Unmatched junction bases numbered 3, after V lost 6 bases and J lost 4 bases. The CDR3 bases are TGTGCCAGCAGGACAGGGACTAATCAGCCCCAGCATTTT. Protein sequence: CASRTGTNQPQHF.

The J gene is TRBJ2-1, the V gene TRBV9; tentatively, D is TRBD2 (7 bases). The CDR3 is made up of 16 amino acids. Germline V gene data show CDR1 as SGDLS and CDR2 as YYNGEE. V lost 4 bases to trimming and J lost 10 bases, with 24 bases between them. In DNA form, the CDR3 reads TGTGCCAGCAGCCCAGAGGGGGGGAATGCCGTCCTCGAGCAGTTCTTC. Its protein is CASSPEGGNAVLEQFF.

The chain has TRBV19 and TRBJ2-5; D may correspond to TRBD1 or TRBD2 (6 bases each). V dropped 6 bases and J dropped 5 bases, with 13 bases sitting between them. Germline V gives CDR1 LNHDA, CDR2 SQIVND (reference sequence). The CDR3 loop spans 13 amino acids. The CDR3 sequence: CASSRQAGETQYF. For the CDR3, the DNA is TGTGCCAGTAGCCGACAGGCGGGGGAGACCCAGTACTTC.

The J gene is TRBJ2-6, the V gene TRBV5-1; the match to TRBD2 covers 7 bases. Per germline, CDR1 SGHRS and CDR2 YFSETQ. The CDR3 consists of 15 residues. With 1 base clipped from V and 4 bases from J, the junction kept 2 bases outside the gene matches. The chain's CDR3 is CASSLSGTGANVLTF. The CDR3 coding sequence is TGCGCCAGCAGCTTGAGCGGGACGGGGGCCAACGTCCTGACTTTC.

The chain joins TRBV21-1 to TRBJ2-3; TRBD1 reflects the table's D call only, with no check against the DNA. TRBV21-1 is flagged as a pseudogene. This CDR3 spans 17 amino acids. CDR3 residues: CASSKGIDRESTDTQYF. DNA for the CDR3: TGTGCCAGCAGCAAAGGGATTGACAGGGAGAGCACAGATACGCAGTATTTT.

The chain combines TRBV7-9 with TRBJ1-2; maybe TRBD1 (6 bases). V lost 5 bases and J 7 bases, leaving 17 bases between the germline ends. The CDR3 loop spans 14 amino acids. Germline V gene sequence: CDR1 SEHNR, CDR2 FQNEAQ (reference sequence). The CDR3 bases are TGTGCCAGCAGCATAACGGAGGGGGTTGGTGGCTACACCTTC. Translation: CASSITEGVGGYTF. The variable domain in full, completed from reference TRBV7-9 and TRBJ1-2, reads DTGVSQNPRHKITKRGQNVTFRCDPISEHNRLYWYRQTLGQGPEFLTYFQNEAQLEKSRLLSDRFSAERPKGSFSTLEIQRTEQGDSAMYLCASSITEGVGGYTFGSGTRLTVV.

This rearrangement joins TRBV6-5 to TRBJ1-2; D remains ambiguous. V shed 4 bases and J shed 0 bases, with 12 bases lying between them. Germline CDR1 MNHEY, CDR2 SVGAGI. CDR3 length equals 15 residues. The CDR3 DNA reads TGTGCCAGCAGTTCAACTGAGAGGGCTAACTATGGCTACACCTTC. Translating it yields CASSSTERANYGYTF.

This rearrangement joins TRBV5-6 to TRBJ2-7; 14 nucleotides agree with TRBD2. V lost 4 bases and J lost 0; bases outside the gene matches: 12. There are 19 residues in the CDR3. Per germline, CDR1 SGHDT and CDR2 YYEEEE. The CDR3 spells CASSPPPGTSGGLSYEQYF. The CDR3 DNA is TGTGCCAGCAGCCCGCCGCCCGGGACTAGCGGGGGCCTCTCCTACGAGCAGTACTTC.